This T cell receptor beta chain is from a study of cytomegalovirus exposure and HLA in healthy donors. Libraries were prepared by immunoSEQ multiplex PCR; TCRdb keeps only in-frame clonotypes and omits some of them. Of roughly 98,000 clones in the sample, roughly 90% were seen once. V gave up 3 bases and J gave up 5 bases; unmatched junction bases: 11. The CDR3 length is 16 residues. The germline V gene has CDR1 SGDLS and CDR2 YYNGEE. This sequence was found in a young man in good health and CMV-seropositive. Sequencing input: PBMCs. The rearrangement links TRBV9 to TRBJ2-5; 9 bases are a match to TRBD2. CDR3 coding DNA: TGTGCCAGCAGCGCCCGACCGGGACTAGCTACTGAGACCCAGTACTTC. Its translation is CASSARPGLATETQYF.